These T cell receptor beta chains were read from a single sample in a study of OX40 agonist ivuxolimab in advanced cancers. The method was immunoSEQ multiplex PCR; TCRdb's version includes in-frame clones alone and lacks a portion of them. The sample has 67,000 or so clones; 86% are singletons. The sequencing used CD4+ or CD8+ T cells sorted from blood, collected in a trial of the OX40 agonist ivuxolimab. These receptors were collected from an adult with an advanced solid tumor such as melanoma, head and neck, liver or kidney cancer. Both conserved end residues are part of each CDR3. Each record gives: CDR3 DNA, CDR3 protein, J gene, D gene, clone size, V gene. The D gene is left open where the match is weak. A clone size is listed for some rows: how often the clone was seen (once, few, many), or a class if it is expanded.

DNA: TGTGCCAGCAGGCACCACGGGACAGGTTACAATGAGCAGTTCTTC; CDR3: CASRHHGTGYNEQFF; J: TRBJ2-1; D: TRBD1; size: .; V: TRBV2
DNA: TGTGCCAGCAGCCCGGGGTTCCAAGAGACCCAGTACTTC; CDR3: CASSPGFQETQYF; J: TRBJ2-5; D: .; size: .; V: TRBV11-2
DNA: TGTGCCAGCAGCGGGGGACTCTTCTACGAGCAGTACTTC; CDR3: CASSGGLFYEQYF; J: TRBJ2-7; D: .; size: .; V: TRBV14
DNA: TGCGCCAGCAGCTTGGGGACAAACCTGTGGGAAAAACTGTTTTTT; CDR3: CASSLGTNLWEKLFF; J: TRBJ1-4; D: .; size: .; V: TRBV5-1
DNA: TGTGCCAGCAGTCCGGGGTTGAACACTGAAGCTTTCTTT; CDR3: CASSPGLNTEAFF; J: TRBJ1-1; D: .; size: few; V: TRBV6-5
DNA: TGTGCCAGCGGAGGGAGGAATGAAAAACTGTTTTTT; CDR3: CASGGRNEKLFF; J: TRBJ1-4; D: .; size: .; V: TRBV28
DNA: TGTGCCAGCAGTTCGGCCGGGGACAGGGGGCGCGAGCAGTACTTC; CDR3: CASSSAGDRGREQYF; J: TRBJ2-7; D: TRBD1; size: .; V: TRBV6-5
DNA: TGTGCCAGCAGCTTAGCCCGGGACAGGAGCACAGATACGCAGTATTTT; CDR3: CASSLARDRSTDTQYF; J: TRBJ2-3; D: TRBD1; size: .; V: TRBV7-2
DNA: TGCGCCAGCAGTGACCCTTGGCGGGGCAATCAGCCCCAGCATTTT; CDR3: CASSDPWRGNQPQHF; J: TRBJ1-5; D: .; size: .; V: TRBV10-2
DNA: TGCAGTGCTCCTCGAGAGACCCAGTACTTC; CDR3: CSAPRETQYF; J: TRBJ2-5; D: .; size: .; V: TRBV20-1
DNA: TGCAGCGTCGGTTCGGCGGGGGGCACTGAAGCTTTCTTT; CDR3: CSVGSAGGTEAFF; J: TRBJ1-1; D: .; size: .; V: TRBV29-1
DNA: TGTGCCAGCAGAGACAGGGCACGAAGGTCCTTTGAGCTGTTTTTT; CDR3: CASRDRARRSFELFF; J: TRBJ2-2; D: TRBD1; size: .; V: TRBV28
DNA: TGTGCCATCAGGCCAGGGGAGAGTCAGCCCCAGCATTTT; CDR3: CAIRPGESQPQHF; J: TRBJ1-5; D: .; size: .; V: TRBV10-3
DNA: TGTGCCAGCAGTTACTCGGGACAGAGTAATGAAAAACTGTTTTTT; CDR3: CASSYSGQSNEKLFF; J: TRBJ1-4; D: TRBD1; size: once; V: TRBV6-5
DNA: TGTGCCAGCAGCGGAGACAGGGGGCGAGGGTTTAGCAATCAGCCCCAGCATTTT; CDR3: CASSGDRGRGFSNQPQHF; J: TRBJ1-5; D: .; size: .; V: TRBV21-1
DNA: TGTGCCAGCAGCCGAGCTCCACAAGAGACCCAGTACTTC; CDR3: CASSRAPQETQYF; J: TRBJ2-5; D: .; size: .; V: TRBV2
DNA: TGCGCCAGCAGCCCTTCGGACAGGAGCACAGATACGCAGTATTTT; CDR3: CASSPSDRSTDTQYF; J: TRBJ2-3; D: TRBD1; size: .; V: TRBV5-1
DNA: TGTGCCAGCAGCTTAGTAGGAAACACCATATATTTT; CDR3: CASSLVGNTIYF; J: TRBJ1-3; D: .; size: .; V: TRBV7-2
DNA: TGTGCCAGCAGCCTGGGACAGGGGGACTATGGCTACACCTTC; CDR3: CASSLGQGDYGYTF; J: TRBJ1-2; D: TRBD1; size: .; V: TRBV7-2
DNA: TGCGCCAGCAGCCAAAGAACTATTTATTCACCCCTCCACTTT; CDR3: CASSQRTIYSPLHF; J: TRBJ1-6; D: .; size: few; V: TRBV4-3
DNA: TGTGCCATCAGTGAAGCGGGGGGTTTAATAAACATTCAGTACTTC; CDR3: CAISEAGGLINIQYF; J: TRBJ2-4; D: TRBD2; size: .; V: TRBV10-3
DNA: TGTGCCAGCAACCCAGGGAGGACAGGGGGCCAAGAGACCCAGTACTTC; CDR3: CASNPGRTGGQETQYF; J: TRBJ2-5; D: TRBD1; size: .; V: TRBV7-9
DNA: TGCGCCAGCAGCTTGACAGCGGGGGGCGGGGAAGAGACCCAGTACTTC; CDR3: CASSLTAGGGEETQYF; J: TRBJ2-5; D: TRBD2; size: .; V: TRBV5-1
DNA: TGCGCCAGCCGGCCGCTCAGCGGGGGGGTCGGGACCCAGTACTTC; CDR3: CASRPLSGGVGTQYF; J: TRBJ2-5; D: TRBD2; size: .; V: TRBV5-1
DNA: TGTGCCAGCAGTGCACCGACAGGGACGGGGAATTCACCCCTCCACTTT; CDR3: CASSAPTGTGNSPLHF; J: TRBJ1-6; D: TRBD1; size: .; V: TRBV2
DNA: TGTGCCAGCCACTCTGGAAACACCATATATTTT; CDR3: CASHSGNTIYF; J: TRBJ1-3; D: .; size: .; V: TRBV6-6
DNA: TGTGCCAGCAGCCCAGTGTGGGGAGAGCACAATGAGCAGTTCTTC; CDR3: CASSPVWGEHNEQFF; J: TRBJ2-1; D: .; size: .; V: TRBV11-2
DNA: TGTGCCAGCAGCTTAACGCCTTCTTTTTCGGGCGGGGAGCTGTTTTTT; CDR3: CASSLTPSFSGGELFF; J: TRBJ2-2; D: .; size: .; V: TRBV7-3
DNA: TGCGCCAGCAGCTCCCAGGGGACAGCGAACACTGAAGCTTTCTTT; CDR3: CASSSQGTANTEAFF; J: TRBJ1-1; D: TRBD1; size: .; V: TRBV5-1
DNA: TGTGCCAGCAGTGAGGGCGGGGGGCCAGATACGCAGTATTTT; CDR3: CASSEGGGPDTQYF; J: TRBJ2-3; D: TRBD2; size: .; V: TRBV2
DNA: TGTGCCAGCAGTATGTTCTCGAGACTAGCGGGGGAACGACGGTACTTC; CDR3: CASSMFSRLAGERRYF; J: TRBJ2-7; D: TRBD2; size: .; V: TRBV28
DNA: TGCAGCTCACCGGGACAGGGGATCCAAGAGACCCAGTACTTC; CDR3: CSSPGQGIQETQYF; J: TRBJ2-5; D: TRBD1; size: .; V: TRBV29-1
DNA: TGTGCCATCAGTGCTCTAGCGGGGACAGGTGAGCAGTTCTTC; CDR3: CAISALAGTGEQFF; J: TRBJ2-1; D: .; size: .; V: TRBV10-3
DNA: TGTGCCAGCGAGGCTGGGGTGCTTATTGGCGGGGAGCTGTTTTTT; CDR3: CASEAGVLIGGELFF; J: TRBJ2-2; D: .; size: .; V: TRBV28
DNA: TGTGCCAGCAGTCAACCCCTTCGACAGGGATCGAACACCGGGGAGCTGTTTTTT; CDR3: CASSQPLRQGSNTGELFF; J: TRBJ2-2; D: TRBD1; size: few; V: TRBV9
DNA: TGCGCCAGCAGCCAAGATGGGTCCTATGGCTACACCTTC; CDR3: CASSQDGSYGYTF; J: TRBJ1-2; D: .; size: .; V: TRBV4-1
DNA: TGTGCCAGCAGCTTCGGGTCGCGGGAGACCCAGTACTTC; CDR3: CASSFGSRETQYF; J: TRBJ2-5; D: .; size: .; V: TRBV7-3
DNA: TGTGCCACAGGGCGGGGTCCTGGGGCCAACGTCCTGACTTTC; CDR3: CATGRGPGANVLTF; J: TRBJ2-6; D: .; size: once; V: TRBV5-6
DNA: TGTGCCTGGAGTGTGGAGGGGGGTCAGCCCCAGCATTTT; CDR3: CAWSVEGGQPQHF; J: TRBJ1-5; D: .; size: .; V: TRBV30
DNA: TGTGCCAGCAGCCCTTCCGTTAATAATTCACCCCTCCACTTT; CDR3: CASSPSVNNSPLHF; J: TRBJ1-6; D: .; size: .; V: TRBV2
DNA: TGTGCCTGGAGTCCGGGGGTTAACACTGAAGCTTTCTTT; CDR3: CAWSPGVNTEAFF; J: TRBJ1-1; D: .; size: .; V: TRBV30
DNA: TGTGCCAGCTCACCTGGACAGGGAGTGGGCTACACCTTC; CDR3: CASSPGQGVGYTF; J: TRBJ1-2; D: TRBD1; size: few; V: TRBV18
DNA: TGTGCCAGCAGCGGTGAAAGCAATGAGCAGTTCTTC; CDR3: CASSGESNEQFF; J: TRBJ2-1; D: .; size: .; V: TRBV7-9
DNA: TGTGCCAGCAGCCGGACTAGCGGGGACCAAGAGACCCAGTACTTC; CDR3: CASSRTSGDQETQYF; J: TRBJ2-5; D: TRBD2; size: .; V: TRBV11-2
DNA: TGTGCCAGCAGCTTAGTCGGTAGTGAAAAACTGTTTTTT; CDR3: CASSLVGSEKLFF; J: TRBJ1-4; D: .; size: .; V: TRBV7-2
DNA: TGTGCCAGCTCACCGGGACAGCGTAGCACTGAAGCTTTCTTT; CDR3: CASSPGQRSTEAFF; J: TRBJ1-1; D: TRBD1; size: .; V: TRBV18
DNA: TGCGCCAGCAGCTGGGAGGACAGGACCCAAAGTGGCTACACCTTC; CDR3: CASSWEDRTQSGYTF; J: TRBJ1-2; D: TRBD1; size: .; V: TRBV5-1
DNA: TGTGCCAGCAGTCCCCGTGGAGGGGTTAGCGGAGCTTTCTTT; CDR3: CASSPRGGVSGAFF; J: TRBJ1-1; D: .; size: .; V: TRBV28
DNA: TGTGCCAGCAGCCGAGACAGGGGAGAGACCCAGTACTTC; CDR3: CASSRDRGETQYF; J: TRBJ2-5; D: TRBD1; size: .; V: TRBV28
DNA: TGTGCCAGCAGTATATATCCCCAGCCCCAGCATTTT; CDR3: CASSIYPQPQHF; J: TRBJ1-5; D: .; size: .; V: TRBV28
DNA: TGTGCCAGCAGCGTTTCAGTGCTCGATAGCTCTGGAAACACCATATATTTT; CDR3: CASSVSVLDSSGNTIYF; J: TRBJ1-3; D: .; size: .; V: TRBV9
DNA: TGTGCCTGGAGTGCCCCCGGGACAGGGGGCTTCTATGGCCACACCTTC; CDR3: CAWSAPGTGGFYGHTF; J: TRBJ1-2; D: TRBD1; size: few; V: TRBV30